One and the same sample provided the 9 T cell receptor beta chains below, sequenced in a study of CD8 T cells in Susac syndrome. Reverse transcription of 0.5 to 1 ug RNA was performed with random hexamers. TCRdb redid the calling of the immunoSEQ multiplex PCR reads with MiXCR, one entry per CDR3 protein. The data show 150,000 to 200,000 distinct CDR3 sequences, with around 95% seen just once and 0.15% to 0.2% held by the top ten. The sample comprised CD8+ T cells from PBMCs. The receptors stem from a human donor with multiple sclerosis.

The chain links TRBV9 to TRBJ2-7; D gene ambiguous. The germline gives CDR1 SGDLS, CDR2 YYNGEE. The CDR3 spans 14 residues. V lost 0 bases and J 6 bases, leaving 13 bases between the germline ends. The CDR3 bases are TGTGCCAGCAGCGTAGGATCGGAGCTCGGCGAGCAGTACTTC. Its translation: CASSVGSELGEQYF.

The chain carries TRBV7-9 and TRBJ2-7; weak D call: TRBD2 (5 bases). From germline, CDR1 is SEHNR and CDR2 FQNEAQ (reference sequence). V dropped 10 bases and J dropped 2 bases, with 12 bases sitting between them. There are 12 residues in the CDR3. The CDR3 loop is CATSLEAYEQYF. Written as DNA, the CDR3 is TGTGCCACCTCACTAGAAGCCTACGAGCAGTACTTC.

The chain links TRBV11-2 to TRBJ2-2, with D tentatively TRBD2 (5 bases). V shed 3 bases and J shed 8 bases, with 16 bases lying between them. Germline V gene data show CDR1 as SGHAT and CDR2 as FQNNGV. This CDR3 is built from 15 residues. The CDR3 loop is CASSLGSGRPGELFF. CDR3 coding DNA: TGTGCCAGCAGCTTGGGCAGCGGACGCCCGGGGGAGCTGTTTTTT.

The rearrangement uses TRBV11-1 and TRBJ2-5; the D is unclear. The CDR3 length is 13 residues. The V gene's germline CDR1 is SGHAT and CDR2 FQDESV (reference sequence). Trimming stripped 5 bases from V and 3 bases from J, with 10 bases between. CDR3 amino acids: CASSPNIEETQYF. In DNA form, the CDR3 reads TGTGCCAGCAGCCCAAACATAGAAGAGACCCAGTACTTC.

J is TRBJ2-1 and V is TRBV7-9; maybe TRBD2 (5 bases). Trimming took off 5 bases at V and 7 bases at J, with 18 bases between the two ends. Germline assignment: CDR1 SEHNR and CDR2 FQNEAQ (reference sequence). The CDR3 covers 15 residues. In DNA form, the CDR3 reads TGTGCCAGCAGCCCAGCGGATCTACGTCGAAATGAGCAGTTCTTC. The encoded protein is CASSPADLRRNEQFF.

The gene calls are TRBV29-1 and TRBJ1-2; 8 bases line up with TRBD1. Trimming removed 2 bases from V and 1 base from J; junction bases left unmatched: 9. The CDR3 runs 16 residues. Germline assignment: CDR1 SQVTM and CDR2 ANQGSEA. In nucleotides, the CDR3 is TGCAGCGTTGAAAGGCCGGGACAGGATCATAACTATGGCTACACCTTC. The encoded protein is CSVERPGQDHNYGYTF.

This clonotype was recorded only once. The chain joins TRBV5-6 to TRBJ1-5; D ambiguous. In germline, CDR1 is SGHDT, CDR2 YYEEEE. V was shortened by 3 bases and J by 3 bases, with 4 bases between the two germline ends. The CDR3 runs to 12 residues. The CDR3, as DNA: TGTGCCAGCAGCTCAGCCAATCAGCCCCAGCATTTT. It translates to CASSSANQPQHF.

V and J are TRBV29-1 and TRBJ2-7, with 14 nucleotides matching TRBD2. The CDR3 totals 14 residues. CDR1 and CDR2 from the germline V gene are SQVTM and ANQGSEA. V lost 7 bases and J lost 4; bases outside the gene matches: 6. DNA for the CDR3: TGCAGCGCGTCCGGGACTAGCGGGAGATACGAGCAGTACTTC. Amino acid sequence: CSASGTSGRYEQYF.

The J gene is TRBJ2-7, the V gene TRBV20-1; the D gene is possibly TRBD2 (6 bases). Germline CDR1 is DFQATT and CDR2 is SNEGSKA (reference sequence). This CDR3 spans 15 amino acids. Deletions cut 0 bases from V and 0 bases from J, with 12 bases between. CDR3: CSARELASPSYEQYF. The CDR3 nucleotides are TGCAGTGCTAGAGAACTAGCTAGCCCCTCCTACGAGCAGTACTTC.